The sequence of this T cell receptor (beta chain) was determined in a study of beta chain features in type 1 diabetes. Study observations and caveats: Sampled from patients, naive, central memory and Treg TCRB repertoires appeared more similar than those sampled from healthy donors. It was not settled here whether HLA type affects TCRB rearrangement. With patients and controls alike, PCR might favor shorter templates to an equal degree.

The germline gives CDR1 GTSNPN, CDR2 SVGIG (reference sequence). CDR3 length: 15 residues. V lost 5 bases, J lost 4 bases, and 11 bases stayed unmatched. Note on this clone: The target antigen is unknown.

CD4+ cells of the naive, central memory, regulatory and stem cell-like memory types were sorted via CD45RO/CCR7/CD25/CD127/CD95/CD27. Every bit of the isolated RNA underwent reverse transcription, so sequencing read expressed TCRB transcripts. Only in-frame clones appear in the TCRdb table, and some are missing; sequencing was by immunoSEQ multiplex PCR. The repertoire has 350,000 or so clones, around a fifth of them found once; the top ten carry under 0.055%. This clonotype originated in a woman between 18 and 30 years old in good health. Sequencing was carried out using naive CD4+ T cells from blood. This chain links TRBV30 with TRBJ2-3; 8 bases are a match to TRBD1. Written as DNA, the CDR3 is TGTGCCTGGTCTCCCGGACAGGGTAAGGCAGATACGCAGTATTTT. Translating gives CAWSPGQGKADTQYF.